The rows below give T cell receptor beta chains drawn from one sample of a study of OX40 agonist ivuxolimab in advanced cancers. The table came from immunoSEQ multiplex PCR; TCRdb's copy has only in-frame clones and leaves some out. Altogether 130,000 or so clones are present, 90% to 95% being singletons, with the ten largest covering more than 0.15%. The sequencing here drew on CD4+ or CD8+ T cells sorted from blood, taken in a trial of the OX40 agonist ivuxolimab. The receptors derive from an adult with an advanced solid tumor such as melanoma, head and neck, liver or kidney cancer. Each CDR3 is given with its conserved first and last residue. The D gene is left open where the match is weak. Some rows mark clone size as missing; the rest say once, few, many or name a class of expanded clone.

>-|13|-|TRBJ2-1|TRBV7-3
CASSSARNNEQFF
TGTGCCAGCAGCTCCGCACGCAACAATGAGCAGTTCTTC
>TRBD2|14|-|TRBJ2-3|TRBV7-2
CASRQRGGTDTQYF
TGTGCCAGCAGACAGCGGGGGGGCACAGATACGCAGTATTTT
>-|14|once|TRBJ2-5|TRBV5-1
CASSFGGPGETQYF
TGCGCCAGCAGCTTCGGGGGGCCAGGAGAGACCCAGTACTTC
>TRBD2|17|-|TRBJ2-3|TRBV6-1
CASSARTSGGGRDTQYF
TGTGCCAGCAGTGCCCGGACTAGCGGGGGGGGCAGAGATACGCAGTATTTT
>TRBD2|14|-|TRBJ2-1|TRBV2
CASKGLAGYNEQFF
TGTGCCAGCAAGGGGCTAGCGGGGTACAATGAGCAGTTCTTC
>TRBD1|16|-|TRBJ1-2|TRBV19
CASSLAGGRGFDGYTF
TGTGCCAGTAGTCTCGCAGGGGGACGGGGTTTCGATGGCTACACCTTC
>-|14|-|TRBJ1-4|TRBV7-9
CASTRTGTNEKLFF
TGTGCCAGCACCCGGACGGGAACAAATGAAAAACTGTTTTTT
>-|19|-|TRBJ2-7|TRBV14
CASSTNPFIRDGAFYEQYF
TGTGCCAGCAGCACAAACCCCTTTATCCGGGACGGAGCGTTCTACGAGCAGTACTTC
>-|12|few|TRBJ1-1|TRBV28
CASSSHNTEAFF
TGTGCCAGCAGTTCTCACAACACTGAAGCTTTCTTT
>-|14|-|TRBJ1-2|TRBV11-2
CASSLDRTDYGYTF
TGTGCCAGCAGCTTAGACAGGACGGACTATGGCTACACCTTC
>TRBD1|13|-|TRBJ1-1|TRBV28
CASIGDRVSEAFF
TGTGCCAGCATAGGGGACAGGGTTAGTGAAGCTTTCTTT
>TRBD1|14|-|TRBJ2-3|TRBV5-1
CASSLLTGTDTQYF
TGCGCCAGCAGCCTACTGACAGGGACGGATACGCAGTATTTT
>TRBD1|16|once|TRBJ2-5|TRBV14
CASSQLRDRPQETQYF
TGTGCCAGCAGCCAACTCCGGGACAGGCCCCAAGAGACCCAGTACTTC
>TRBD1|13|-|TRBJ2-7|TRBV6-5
CASSYDRVREQYF
TGTGCCAGCAGTTACGACAGGGTGCGAGAGCAGTACTTC
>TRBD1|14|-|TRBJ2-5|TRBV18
CASSPNRGQETQYF
TGTGCCAGCTCACCTAACAGGGGCCAAGAGACCCAGTACTTC
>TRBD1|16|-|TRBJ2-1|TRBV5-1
CASSARPGQGYNEQFF
TGCGCCAGCAGCGCGCGACCGGGACAGGGGTACAATGAGCAGTTCTTC
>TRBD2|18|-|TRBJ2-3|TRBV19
CASSIRSGGVRNTDTQYF
TGTGCCAGTAGTATTCGTAGCGGGGGTGTACGAAACACAGATACGCAGTATTTT